Shown below are 19 T cell receptor beta chains from a single sample sequenced in a study of OX40 agonist ivuxolimab in advanced cancers. Measured with immunoSEQ multiplex PCR; TCRdb has only the in-frame clones, and not every one. Here the sample spans some 65,000 clones, about 91% being singletons. Material: CD4+ or CD8+ T cells sorted from blood, obtained in a trial of the OX40 agonist ivuxolimab. These receptors all stem from an adult with an advanced solid tumor such as melanoma, head and neck, liver or kidney cancer.

The rearrangement links TRBV20-1 to TRBJ2-7; maybe TRBD1 (6 bases). Trimming shortened V by 6 bases and J by 3 bases, and 9 bases separated the two germline ends. The length of the CDR3 is 11 residues. Germline V lookup: CDR1 DFQATT, CDR2 SNEGSKA (reference sequence). CDR3 sequence reads: CSAMDSYEQYF. CDR3 nucleotides: TGCAGTGCAATGGACAGCTACGAGCAGTACTTC.

The chain recombines TRBV7-9 with TRBJ2-7, with D possibly being TRBD1 (5 bases). Germline V gene sequence: CDR1 SEHNR, CDR2 FQNEAQ (reference sequence). CDR3 length: 12 amino acids. V lost 5 bases, J lost 3 bases, and 8 bases lay in between. The CDR3 sequence: CASSHDSYEQYF. CDR3 DNA: TGTGCCAGCAGCCACGACAGCTACGAGCAGTACTTC. Variable domain in full (rest from reference TRBV7-9 and TRBJ2-7): DTGVSQNPRHKITKRGQNVTFRCDPISEHNRLYWYRQTLGQGPEFLTYFQNEAQLEKSRLLSDRFSAERPKGSFSTLEIQRTEQGDSAMYLCASSHDSYEQYFGPGTRLTVT.

The V gene is TRBV11-2, the J gene TRBJ1-5, with 9 bases lining up with TRBD1. V was clipped by 4 bases and J by 6 bases; unmatched bases: 4. Per the germline V gene, CDR1 is SGHAT and CDR2 is FQNNGV. The CDR3 length is 14 residues. CDR3 in DNA: TGTGCCAGCAGCTCCGGGACAGGGATTCAGCCCCAGCATTTT. Amino acid sequence: CASSSGTGIQPQHF.

About this clone itself: This CDR3 is also generated by other DNA sequences in the sample. The genes are TRBV27 and TRBJ2-5; TRBD2 is a possible D gene (6 bases). The CDR3 is made up of 14 amino acids. V was cut by 6 bases and J by 2 bases, with 13 bases left in between. Germline V gene data show CDR1 as MNHEY and CDR2 as SMNVEV (reference sequence). The CDR3 spells CASRPSGRQETQYF. CDR3 DNA sequence: TGTGCCAGCAGACCTTCAGGGAGGCAAGAGACCCAGTACTTC.

V and J are TRBV19 and TRBJ2-7; 11 bases map to TRBD2. Trimming removed 3 bases from V and 3 bases from J; junction bases left unmatched: 1. Germline CDR1 LNHDA, CDR2 SQIVND (reference sequence). The CDR3 runs to 14 residues. CDR3 DNA: TGTGCCAGTAGTATGGGACTAGCGGACTACGAGCAGTACTTC. This sequence encodes CASSMGLADYEQYF.

This clone was seen a single time. V usage is TRBV7-6 and J usage is TRBJ2-7, with D possibly TRBD2 on 6 matching bases. V was clipped by 2 bases and J by 7 bases, with 15 bases between them. Germline CDR1 and CDR2: SGHVS and FNYEAQ. The CDR3 has 14 residues. CDR3 loop: CASSLSGGTGEQYF. The CDR3, as DNA: TGTGCCAGCAGCTTATCTGGGGGGACGGGGGAGCAGTACTTC.

The rearrangement uses TRBV27 and TRBJ2-5; the match to TRBD1 covers 9 bases. The V gene's germline CDR1 is MNHEY and CDR2 SMNVEV (reference sequence). With V trimmed by 4 bases and J by 11 bases, 11 bases remained unmatched. The CDR3 runs to 14 residues. DNA of the CDR3: TGTGCCAGCAGTTCATGGGGACAGGGAAGAGAGCAGTACTTC. Protein: CASSSWGQGREQYF.

This chain uses TRBV5-1 with TRBJ2-1; 8 bases are a match to TRBD2. V lost 1 base, J lost 4 bases, and 4 bases stayed unmatched. Germline-derived CDR1 and CDR2 are SGHRS and YFSETQ. The CDR3 runs 15 residues. For the CDR3, the DNA is TGCGCCAGCAGCTTGATGAGCGGGAGTTACAATGAGCAGTTCTTC. As protein: CASSLMSGSYNEQFF.

This chain connects TRBV4-2 to TRBJ2-1; D gene uncertain. CDR1 LGHNA and CDR2 YNFKEQ come from the germline V gene. This CDR3 is 14 amino acids long. The V end was cut by 4 bases, the J end by 5 bases, with 12 bases between. The CDR3 spells CASSPGWAHNEQFF. As DNA, the CDR3 is TGTGCCAGCAGCCCCGGATGGGCCCACAATGAGCAGTTCTTC.

The chain joins TRBV27 to TRBJ2-1, with D perhaps TRBD1 or TRBD2 (6 bases each). The CDR3 is 14 amino acids. Germline V gives CDR1 MNHEY, CDR2 SMNVEV (reference sequence). V lost 4 bases, J lost 4 bases, and 11 bases lay in between. CDR3 coding DNA: TGTGCCAGCAGTTCAGAGGGGGGATACAATGAGCAGTTCTTC. Its translation: CASSSEGGYNEQFF.

V and J are TRBV27 and TRBJ2-7; TRBD1 matches at 9 bases. CDR3 length: 14 amino acids. The V segment lost 6 bases and the J segment 5 bases; nucleotides outside the gene matches: 8. CDR1 and CDR2 from the germline V gene are MNHEY and SMNVEV (reference sequence). The chain's CDR3 is CASRDAGQGHEQYF. The CDR3 DNA reads TGTGCCAGCAGGGACGCGGGACAGGGCCACGAGCAGTACTTC.

The genes are TRBV4-1 and TRBJ1-1, with 7 bases matching TRBD1. Germline CDR1 and CDR2: MGHRA and YSYEKL. The V and J ends lost 2 bases and 0 bases, in that order; junction bases with no gene match: 3. The CDR3 sequence is 15 residues long. In nucleotides, the CDR3 is TGCGCCAGCAGCCAAAGACAGGGCTTGAACACTGAAGCTTTCTTT. It specifies CASSQRQGLNTEAFF.

The table lists this clone with a few counts. The rearrangement uses TRBV5-6 and TRBJ2-3; D may be TRBD1 or TRBD2 (5 bases each). The ends were cut back, 0 bases at V and 4 bases at J, with 9 bases in the middle. The CDR3 totals 14 residues. Germline loops: CDR1 SGHDT, CDR2 YYEEEE. The CDR3 sequence: CASSLDGTPDTQYF. The CDR3 DNA sequence: TGTGCCAGCAGCTTGGACGGGACCCCAGATACGCAGTATTTT.

The CDR3 spells CASSKDPGPYNEQFF. CDR3 DNA: TGTGCCAGCAGTAAGGATCCTGGTCCCTACAATGAGCAGTTCTTC. The chain links TRBV27 to TRBJ2-1; no definite D call. V was clipped by 5 bases and J by 2 bases, with 13 bases between them. This CDR3 has 15 amino acids. The germline V gene has CDR1 MNHEY and CDR2 SMNVEV (reference sequence).

The genes are TRBV7-9 and TRBJ1-5; the D is unclear. The CDR3 runs to 15 residues. The V gene lost 1 base and the J gene lost 2 bases, with 9 bases spanning the gap. Germline values: CDR1 SEHNR, CDR2 FQNEAQ (reference sequence). For the CDR3, the DNA is TGTGCCAGCAGCTTAGGAGGGTCGGGCAATCAGCCCCAGCATTTT. It is translated as CASSLGGSGNQPQHF.

The chain recombines TRBV13 with TRBJ2-1, with 11 bases aligning to TRBD2. The CDR3 loop spans 16 amino acids. V gave up 5 bases and J gave up 0 bases; unmatched junction bases: 3. Germline-derived CDR1 and CDR2 are PRHDT and FYEKMQ (reference sequence). CDR3 DNA: TGTGCCAGCAGCCAAACTAGCGGGAGCTCCTACAATGAGCAGTTCTTC. Protein sequence: CASSQTSGSSYNEQFF.

The chain recombines TRBV4-1 with TRBJ2-7; TRBD1 is a possible D gene (5 bases). This CDR3 has 14 residues. V shed 1 base and J shed 2 bases, with 9 bases lying between them. Germline CDR1 is MGHRA and CDR2 is YSYEKL. CDR3 nucleotide sequence: TGCGCCAGCAGCCAAGTCAGCAGGGCCTACGAGCAGTACTTC. It translates to CASSQVSRAYEQYF.

The chain employs TRBV9 and TRBJ1-2; maybe TRBD1 (6 bases). The germline V gene has CDR1 SGDLS and CDR2 YYNGEE. V gave up 5 bases and J gave up 1 base, with 12 bases separating them. This CDR3 comprises 14 residues. The CDR3: CASSEQGLNYGYTF. Here the CDR3 DNA reads TGTGCCAGCAGTGAACAGGGACTTAACTATGGCTACACCTTC.

The gene calls are TRBV5-4 and TRBJ2-7; D is possibly TRBD1 or TRBD2 (5 bases each). V dropped 4 bases and J dropped 1 base, with 9 bases sitting between them. Germline CDR1 is SGHNT and CDR2 is YYREEE (reference sequence). This CDR3 is 13 amino acids long. The CDR3 spells CASSGGTSYEQYF. The CDR3 DNA sequence: TGTGCCAGCAGCGGGGGTACATCCTACGAGCAGTACTTC. The entire variable domain, with the rest obtained from reference TRBV5-4 and TRBJ2-7, is as follows: ETGVTQSPTHLIKTRGQQVTLRCSSQSGHNTVSWYQQALGQGPQFIFQYYREEENGRGNFPPRFSGLQFPNYSSELNVNALELDDSALYLCASSGGTSYEQYFGPGTRLTVT.